Included here is one TCR beta chain sequence, with context. The target of this receptor is not known. No qualities accompany the bases; no much larger clone lies one base away. Whole blood was collected in K2EDTA tubes by collaborating institutions according to the institutions' own protocols. For TCRbeta analysis, collaborator samples were shipped as frozen whole blood, as isolated PBMCs, or as DNA extracted from either sample type. The data originate from a study of blood T cell repertoires in COVID-19 (dated by TCRdb to between 2020 and 2021). About the full investigation: Samples from collaborators originated in the United States, Italy and Spain and spanned both the acute and convalescent phases of COVID-19. A freely available public database, intended as a resource for researchers studying the immune response to SARS-CoV-2, is where the repertoires were released. Subjects who had been exposed to COVID-19, were actively infected with it, or had recovered from it provided the deeply sampled blood TCRbeta repertoires that made up the dataset. Nearly every sample came with metadata listing a de-identified subject ID, COVID-19 status, age in years and sex. The samples were drawn from two sources: the first 160 participants of the ongoing ImmuneRACE study, and over 950 subjects contributed by 6 global collaborators. Where available, HLA class I and class II types were taken from metadata supplied by the sample provider and were not determined by assay-based typing. The material from the prospective study consisted of cDNA or gDNA derived from T cells, B-cell-depleted T cells, or PBMCs.

TCRbeta CDR3 regions were amplified from genomic DNA by means of the immunoSEQ Assay, a bias-controlled multiplex PCR. Per the source publication's procedure: The number of nucleated cells in each sample was estimated by amplification of reference gene primers within the assay. To quantify the absolute abundance of each unique TCRbeta CDR3 rearrangement, sequence reads were collapsed and filtered. For each sample, productive Simpson clonality was calculated as the square root of Simpson's diversity index across productive rearrangements. What TCRdb holds here is the immuneACCESS table cut down to in-frame rearrangements. Part of the clones is not present; checked against another copy, under half of the missing clones reflect an unresolved V gene, and the others are unexplained. That table gives V, J and clone size, and the DNA gave D and trimming. The sample has 250,000 to 350,000 clones on record, around 83% of them singletons. The ten largest clones take up about 1.2% of the sample.

Results the study describes overall, beyond this receptor: How much clinical and demographic metadata was included differed by source and by participant, and the metadata was provided uncurated.

CDR1 and CDR2 are drawn from the germline V gene (reference sequence): SGHKS, YYEKEE. Trimming costs V 4 bases and J 0 bases, and their ends lie 9 bases apart. The CDR3 holds 14 amino acids from the cysteine to the phenylalanine. Here the CDR3 DNA is all that survives: 42 bases in frame from base 1. The sequencing input was peripheral blood. The chain is assembled from TRBV5-5 and TRBJ2-3; matching of 5 bases hints at TRBD2 as the D gene. This TCR was recovered from a woman in her forties or fifties with acute or convalescent COVID-19. The sequence in DNA is TGTGCCAGCAGCCCGGGGTTTAGCACAGATACGCAGTATTTT. Translation gives CASSPGFSTDTQYF.